The next 11 T cell receptor beta chains were all read from a single sample in a study of shared clonotypes between healthy human individuals (TCRdb year 2020). The library was produced with the immunoSEQ multiplex PCR assay. What TCRdb holds here is the immuneACCESS table cut down to in-frame rearrangements. Part of the clones is not present; checked against another copy, under half of the missing clones reflect an unresolved V gene, and the others are unexplained. This sample has 2 million to 2.5 million clones in its table, and roughly 90% of those were observed once. The ten largest clonotypes hold around 0.4% of the sample. Sequencing was performed on naive CD4+ T cells from PBMCs. The sample's cell subset or site label, decoded: CD45RA+ positively selected. The source is a man aged 18-30 years in good health. Some clones in this sample may be carry-over from other donors' samples.

This chain connects TRBV7-3 to TRBJ1-2, with 7 bases aligning to TRBD1. The CDR3 extends over 13 amino acids. In germline, CDR1 is SGHTA, CDR2 FQGTGA. Losses at the gene ends were 6 bases for V and 7 bases for J; bases not matched to a gene: 8. CDR3: CASSSTPGGGYTF. The CDR3 region has the DNA TGTGCCAGCAGTTCAACCCCAGGGGGTGGCTACACCTTC.

CDR3 residues: CASSLQQGRSYTF. DNA of the CDR3: TGTGCCAGCAGCTTGCAGCAGGGGAGAAGCTACACCTTC. V and J are TRBV5-8 and TRBJ1-2; tentative D call: TRBD1 (6 bases). The CDR3 spans 13 residues. Trimming stripped 1 base from V and 9 bases from J, with 13 bases between. The germline gives CDR1 SGHTS, CDR2 YDEGEE.

V and J are TRBV5-1 and TRBJ2-1; D unclear. The length of the CDR3 is 15 residues. V was shortened by 0 bases and J by 2 bases, with 9 bases between the two germline ends. Germline CDR1 and CDR2: SGHRS and YFSETQ. The CDR3 is CASSLAGVPYNEQFF. The CDR3 DNA sequence: TGCGCCAGCAGCTTGGCAGGCGTCCCCTACAATGAGCAGTTCTTC.

V is TRBV28 and J is TRBJ2-1; TRBD2 matches 7 bases. The CDR3 length is 16 residues. Germline V gene data show CDR1 as MDHEN and CDR2 as SYDVKM. Trimming at V came to 5 bases and at J to 6 bases, leaving 13 bases not matched to a gene. The CDR3 spells CASSALGLADINEQFF. DNA for the CDR3: TGTGCCAGCAGTGCCCTGGGGCTAGCGGATATCAATGAGCAGTTCTTC.

The chain couples TRBV19 to TRBJ2-1, with a weak D call TRBD1 (7 bases). The CDR3 is made up of 13 amino acids. The V gene's germline CDR1 is LNHDA and CDR2 SQIVND (reference sequence). V dropped 8 bases and J dropped 6 bases, with 14 bases sitting between them. CDR3 protein: CASHQGGVNEQFF. The CDR3 nucleotides are TGTGCCAGTCACCAGGGGGGAGTCAATGAGCAGTTCTTC.

The chain is built from TRBV5-1 and TRBJ2-3; TRBD2 matches 12 bases. There are 18 residues in the CDR3. Per the germline V gene, CDR1 is SGHRS and CDR2 is YFSETQ. Germline trimming cut 3 bases from V and 0 bases from J; bases unmatched to any gene: 8. The CDR3 DNA reads TGCGCCAGCAGCTCGGTCATTCTAGCGGGAGGGAGCACAGATACGCAGTATTTT. This codes for CASSSVILAGGSTDTQYF. The full variable domain, completed using reference TRBV5-1 and TRBJ2-3, is KAGVTQTPRYLIKTRGQQVTLSCSPISGHRSVSWYQQTPGQGLQFLFEYFSETQRNKGNFPGRFSGRQFSNSRSEMNVSTLELGDSALYLCASSSVILAGGSTDTQYFGPGTRLTVL.

This sequence joins TRBV7-3 and TRBJ1-2, with D hard to call. The germline V gene has CDR1 SGHTA and CDR2 FQGTGA. The CDR3 spans 14 residues. V was cut by 2 bases and J by 7 bases, with 14 bases left in between. The CDR3 protein is CASSLAGGGAGYTF. The CDR3 DNA follows: TGTGCCAGCAGCTTAGCAGGCGGAGGTGCTGGCTACACCTTC.

As DNA, the CDR3 is TGTGCCAGTAGTATAGTGCTAGCGGGAGGGCCACCCTTCTTC. Protein sequence: CASSIVLAGGPPFF. This chain joins TRBV19 and TRBJ2-1; 12 nucleotides align to TRBD2. The V and J ends lost 1 base and 16 bases, in that order; junction bases with no gene match: 8. From germline, CDR1 is LNHDA and CDR2 SQIVND (reference sequence). This CDR3 comprises 14 residues.

The genes are TRBV4-1 and TRBJ2-7; D assignment may be TRBD1 or TRBD2 (5 bases each). Germline loops: CDR1 MGHRA, CDR2 YSYEKL. V lost 3 bases and J 4 bases, leaving 16 bases between the germline ends. The CDR3 is 15 residues long. This chain's CDR3 is CASSHPSEWGYEQYF. The CDR3, as DNA: TGCGCCAGCAGCCATCCCTCCGAGTGGGGGTACGAGCAGTACTTC.

This clone occurred once. This chain joins TRBV5-1 and TRBJ2-1, with 8 bases that match TRBD2. There are 15 residues in the CDR3. Germline V CDR1 and CDR2: SGHRS, YFSETQ. V dropped 2 bases and J dropped 7; count of bases not matched to a gene: 8. The CDR3 region is CASSLSGSFRNEQFF. CDR3 DNA sequence: TGCGCCAGCAGCTTAAGCGGGAGTTTCAGAAATGAGCAGTTCTTC.

The rearrangement joins TRBV29-1 to TRBJ1-4; no reliable D call. Germline V gene lookup returns CDR1 SQVTM and CDR2 ANQGSEA. The CDR3 consists of 14 residues. V dropped 6 bases and J dropped 8 bases, with 19 bases sitting between them. CDR3 loop: CSVRSPPLDEKLFF. The CDR3 bases are TGCAGCGTGAGAAGCCCGCCGTTGGACGAAAAACTGTTTTTT.